This T cell receptor beta chain is from a study of shared clonotypes between healthy human individuals. The CDR3 is made up of 14 amino acids. The V and J ends lost 2 bases and 4 bases respectively, with 10 bases between them. The V gene's germline CDR1 is SGHKS and CDR2 YYEKEE (reference sequence). Findings of the study overall: Relative to memory subsets, naive subsets generally showed larger estimated richness. Among donors, clonotype sharing was expected to be affected by sequencing depth.

Regarding this clone: As yet, its antigen is unknown.

Only CD45RO-negative cells positively selected for CCR7 counted as naive CD8 cells, so terminally differentiated effector memory CD45RA+ cells were excluded. TCRdb keeps only in-frame clones here, not all; method: immunoSEQ multiplex PCR. The table shows about 2 million clones, with about 95% occurring only once. Sequenced: naive CD8+ T cells sorted from blood. The rearrangement joins TRBV5-5 to TRBJ1-5; D uncertain. This sequence originates from a man younger than 35 in good health. The CDR3 DNA reads as TGTGCCAGCAGCTTTGGGTCGGATAATCAGCCCCAGCATTTT. Translation gives CASSFGSDNQPQHF.